Each of the 29 T cell receptor beta chains below was sequenced from the same sample in a study of shared clonotypes between healthy human individuals. TCRdb keeps only in-frame clones here, not all; method: immunoSEQ multiplex PCR. The data show 2 million to 2.5 million clones, with around 92% seen just once and around 0.35% held by the top ten. What was sequenced was naive CD4+ T cells from PBMCs. The sample's subset: CD45RA+ positively selected. These TCRs come from a man aged 18 to 29 in good health. Some clones in this sample may be carry-over from other donors' samples.

In its sample, this clone was seen a few times. The sample has other DNA sequences that encode this CDR3 too. The J gene is TRBJ2-7, the V gene TRBV18; 10 nucleotides agree with TRBD1. The CDR3 spans 14 residues. V gave up 0 bases and J gave up 4 bases; unmatched junction bases: 0. From germline, CDR1 is KGHSH and CDR2 LQKENI. The CDR3, as DNA: TGTGCCAGCTCACCACCGGGACAGGGGTACGAGCAGTACTTC. It translates to CASSPPGQGYEQYF. The complete variable domain, with remaining parts taken from reference TRBV18 and TRBJ2-7, reads NAGVMQNPRHLVRRRGQEARLRCSPMKGHSHVYWYRQLPEEGLKFMVYLQKENIIDESGMPKERFSAEFPKEGPSILRIQQVVRGDSAAYFCASSPPGQGYEQYFGPGTRLTVT.

A remark on this clone: One junction end does not reproduce the germline sequence, and a read error may be involved. The chain joins TRBV9 to TRBJ2-3; TRBD2 aligns across 7 bases. Germline CDR1 is SGDLS and CDR2 is YYNGEE. This CDR3 is built from 15 residues. The CDR3 sequence: CASTRWSSGTDTQYF. The CDR3 region has the DNA TGTGCCAGCACCCGATGGTCTAGCGGCACGGATACGCAGTATTTT.

The gene calls are TRBV6-6 and TRBJ2-7, with 10 bases aligning to TRBD2. Trimming cost V 6 bases and J 2 bases; bases outside gene matches: 4. CDR1 is MNHNY and CDR2 is SVGAGI in the germline V gene (reference sequence). The CDR3 spans 14 residues. This CDR3 is CASSGLAETYEQYF. The CDR3 nucleotides read TGTGCCAGCAGCGGACTAGCGGAAACCTACGAGCAGTACTTC.

The chain joins TRBV29-1 to TRBJ2-7; 7 bases align to TRBD1. CDR1 and CDR2 from the germline V gene are SQVTM and ANQGSEA. The CDR3 is 11 residues long. Losses at the gene ends were 4 bases for V and 5 bases for J; bases not matched to a gene: 2. The CDR3 DNA sequence: TGCAGCGTTGGACAGGGCGACGAGCAGTACTTC. This translates into CSVGQGDEQYF.

This chain uses TRBV7-8 with TRBJ2-2; maybe TRBD2 (6 bases). The CDR3 sequence is 14 residues long. Germline values: CDR1 SGHVS, CDR2 FQNEAQ. V lost 3 bases, J lost 6 bases, and 11 bases lay in between. In nucleotides, the CDR3 is TGTGCCAGCAGCTTCGCGCGGGGTGCCGGGGAGCTGTTTTTT. Amino acid sequence: CASSFARGAGELFF.

The chain has TRBV5-1 and TRBJ2-1; 10 nucleotides line up with TRBD1. The V gene's germline CDR1 is SGHRS and CDR2 YFSETQ. V gave up 4 bases and J gave up 2 bases; unmatched junction bases: 3. The CDR3 extends over 15 amino acids. CDR3 bases: TGCGCCAGCAGCGAGACAGGGGGCACCTACAATGAGCAGTTCTTC. Translating gives CASSETGGTYNEQFF.

The genes are TRBV5-1 and TRBJ2-3, with 7 bases lining up with TRBD1. Looked up from germline, CDR1 is SGHRS and CDR2 is YFSETQ. V gave up 4 bases and J gave up 9 bases; unmatched junction bases: 11. The CDR3 totals 14 residues. The CDR3 coding sequence is TGCGCCAGCAGCCCGAGTACAGGGGTGGGGACGCAGTATTTT. Amino acids: CASSPSTGVGTQYF.

The rearrangement uses TRBV10-1 and TRBJ2-1, with D unresolved. V lost 0 bases and J lost 2, with 5 bases in between. Germline lookup yields CDR1 WNHNN and CDR2 SYGVQD (reference sequence). CDR3 length: 14 residues. CDR3 coding DNA: TGCGCCAGCAGTGAGTCAATAACCTACAATGAGCAGTTCTTC. Encoded protein: CASSESITYNEQFF.

The chain is built from TRBV5-1 and TRBJ2-2; weak D call: TRBD2 (6 bases). Germline-derived CDR1 and CDR2 are SGHRS and YFSETQ. The CDR3 loop spans 15 amino acids. Deletions cut 1 base from V and 5 bases from J, with 12 bases between. The chain's CDR3 is CASSLTSRNTGELFF. CDR3 coding DNA: TGCGCCAGCAGCTTGACTAGCAGGAATACCGGGGAGCTGTTTTTT.

The chain is built from TRBV7-2 and TRBJ2-5, with 7 bases matching TRBD2. This CDR3 region has 15 residues. The germline V gene encodes CDR1 SGHTA and CDR2 FQGNSA. The J segment lost 1 base and the V segment lost 3 bases, leaving 5 bases of the junction unmatched. The CDR3 loop is CASSFNPGGQETQYF. The CDR3 DNA reads as TGTGCCAGCAGCTTTAATCCGGGGGGCCAAGAGACCCAGTACTTC.

The chain couples TRBV10-3 to TRBJ1-1; D ambiguous. This CDR3 region has 15 residues. The germline V gene has CDR1 ENHRY and CDR2 SYGVKD. V gave up 11 bases and J gave up 0 bases, with 19 bases separating them. The CDR3 DNA is TGTGCCGCCTCAGTTTCCCCTCTAATGAACACTGAAGCTTTCTTT. Amino acids: CAASVSPLMNTEAFF.

The V and J genes are TRBV6-1 and TRBJ1-4, with D perhaps TRBD1 (5 bases). V lost 2 bases and J lost 2, with 6 bases in between. From germline, CDR1 is MNHNS and CDR2 SASEGT. The CDR3 loop spans 14 amino acids. CDR3 coding DNA: TGTGCCAGCAGTGAAAGGGGCACTAATGAAAAACTGTTTTTT. Protein sequence: CASSERGTNEKLFF.

The CDR3 region is CASSLATGTSTYEQYF. The CDR3 coding sequence is TGTGCCAGCAGCTTAGCAACCGGGACGTCCACCTACGAGCAGTACTTC. The chain uses TRBV7-2 and TRBJ2-7; possibly TRBD1 or TRBD2 for D (5 bases each). The CDR3 totals 16 residues. Germline values: CDR1 SGHTA, CDR2 FQGNSA. V gave up 0 bases and J gave up 2 bases, with 14 bases separating them.

This clone is a singleton in its sample. The genes are TRBV2 and TRBJ2-2; no clear D. CDR1 is SNHLY and CDR2 is FYNNEI in the germline V gene. Deletions cut 8 bases from V and 1 base from J, with 8 bases between. CDR3 size: 13 residues. The CDR3 is CASQVRNTGELFF. For the CDR3, the DNA is TGTGCCAGCCAGGTACGGAACACCGGGGAGCTGTTTTTT.

V and J are TRBV28 and TRBJ1-3; possible D gene TRBD1, 5 bases. Germline CDR1 and CDR2: MDHEN and SYDVKM. The germline V and J ends were trimmed by 10 bases and 0 bases, with 13 bases remaining between them. The CDR3 length is 14 residues. The CDR3 coding sequence is TGTGCCACCCACAGGCCCTTCTCTGGAAACACCATATATTTT. It translates to CATHRPFSGNTIYF.

The V and J genes are TRBV7-2 and TRBJ2-7; 8 positions match TRBD1. Losses at the gene ends were 5 bases for V and 3 bases for J; bases not matched to a gene: 9. The CDR3 loop spans 15 amino acids. Looked up from germline, CDR1 is SGHTA and CDR2 is FQGNSA. This CDR3 is CASSPYRDRHYEQYF. Written as DNA, the CDR3 is TGTGCCAGCAGCCCATACCGGGACAGGCACTACGAGCAGTACTTC.

This rearrangement joins TRBV19 to TRBJ2-3; tentatively, D is TRBD2 (6 bases). The length of the CDR3 is 16 residues. CDR1 is LNHDA, CDR2 SQIVND, per germline (reference sequence). Trimming took off 7 bases at V and 2 bases at J, with 19 bases between the two ends. The CDR3 coding sequence is TGTGCCAGTAAGCGGGCAACGAACTCGTACACAGATACGCAGTATTTT. Protein sequence: CASKRATNSYTDTQYF.

V and J are TRBV2 and TRBJ2-3; D unresolved. The CDR3 contains 14 residues. V was shortened by 8 bases and J by 0 bases, with 12 bases between the two germline ends. Germline V gene data show CDR1 as SNHLY and CDR2 as FYNNEI. The CDR3 spells CASLNSPSTDTQYF. For the CDR3, the DNA is TGTGCCAGCCTTAACAGCCCTAGCACAGATACGCAGTATTTT.

The rearrangement links TRBV7-6 to TRBJ2-1, with 11 bases identical to TRBD2. CDR1 SGHVS and CDR2 FNYEAQ come from the germline V gene. J gave up 6 bases and V 1 base, and 8 bases lay outside the gene matches. The CDR3 totals 17 residues. CDR3 protein: CASSLVAGGPRGNEQFF. Written as DNA, the CDR3 is TGTGCCAGCAGCTTAGTAGCGGGAGGGCCCCGGGGCAATGAGCAGTTCTTC.

The chain recombines TRBV15 with TRBJ2-6, with D uncertain. Germline CDR1 LNHNV, CDR2 YYDKDF (reference sequence). V dropped 1 base and J dropped 2 bases, with 9 bases sitting between them. The CDR3 consists of 16 residues. CDR3 sequence (DNA): TGTGCCACCAGCAGAGCCCTGACCCCTGGGGCCAACGTCCTGACTTTC. It specifies CATSRALTPGANVLTF.

As to this clone: The same CDR3 also results from other DNA sequences found in this sample. The rearrangement uses TRBV7-2 and TRBJ2-5; unclear D gene. The CDR3 covers 10 residues. Per the germline V gene, CDR1 is SGHTA and CDR2 is FQGNSA. Trimming took off 1 base at V and 6 bases at J, with 0 bases between the two ends. The CDR3 here is CASSLETQYF. The CDR3 DNA reads TGTGCCAGCAGCTTAGAGACCCAGTACTTC.

The genes are TRBV15 and TRBJ2-1; D is unclear. The V end lost 0 bases, the J end lost 9 bases, and 9 bases lay between the germline ends. Germline V lookup: CDR1 LNHNV, CDR2 YYDKDF (reference sequence). This CDR3 has 13 amino acids. This CDR3 is CATSRDWAVEQFF. CDR3 in DNA: TGTGCCACCAGCAGAGATTGGGCGGTTGAGCAGTTCTTC.

The chain joins TRBV19 to TRBJ2-5; 8 bases agree with TRBD2. The length of the CDR3 is 14 residues. Germline CDR1 LNHDA, CDR2 SQIVND (reference sequence). Losses at the gene ends were 3 bases for V and 1 base for J; bases not matched to a gene: 1. The CDR3 DNA reads TGTGCCAGTAGTATCACTAGCGGCCAAGAGACCCAGTACTTC. Its translation is CASSITSGQETQYF.

This clone was picked up a small number of times. V and J are TRBV9 and TRBJ1-1; the D is unclear. Germline V lookup: CDR1 SGDLS, CDR2 YYNGEE. This CDR3 spans 14 amino acids. V was cut by 0 bases and J by 7 bases, with 13 bases left in between. CDR3 nucleotides: TGTGCCAGCAGCGTAGCTACGGTGAGTAATGAAGCTTTCTTT. The encoded protein is CASSVATVSNEAFF.

The chain is built from TRBV29-1 and TRBJ2-7, with TRBD1 matching over 8 bases. Per the germline V gene, CDR1 is SQVTM and CDR2 is ANQGSEA. Germline trimming cut 4 bases from V and 3 bases from J; bases unmatched to any gene: 5. The CDR3 runs 13 residues. The CDR3: CSVGGTGVYEQYF. The CDR3 DNA follows: TGCAGCGTTGGAGGGACAGGAGTCTACGAGCAGTACTTC.

The chain carries TRBV5-1 and TRBJ1-1; TRBD1 matches at 7 bases. The CDR3 is made up of 16 amino acids. J was trimmed by 4 bases and V by 3 bases; bases with no gene match: 12. CDR1 is SGHRS, CDR2 YFSETQ, per germline. The CDR3 bases are TGCGCCAGCAGCTACGTAGGGGGCAAGGGGAGCACTGAAGCTTTCTTT. It translates to CASSYVGGKGSTEAFF.

J is TRBJ2-7 and V is TRBV10-3; D not resolved. CDR1 is ENHRY, CDR2 SYGVKD, per germline. This CDR3 contains 18 residues. V was clipped by 0 bases and J by 0 bases, with 18 bases between them. In nucleotides, the CDR3 is TGTGCCATCAGTGAGTCGATAAGGCCAGGTTCGAGCTCCTACGAGCAGTACTTC. Its translation: CAISESIRPGSSSYEQYF.

This chain connects TRBV9 to TRBJ2-3, with 10 bases lining up with TRBD2. Per the germline V gene, CDR1 is SGDLS and CDR2 is YYNGEE. The CDR3 is 15 amino acids. Trimming removed 0 bases from V and 4 bases from J; junction bases left unmatched: 2. The CDR3 nucleotides read TGTGCCAGCAGCGTAGTGACTAGCGGGCCAGATACGCAGTATTTT. Translation: CASSVVTSGPDTQYF.

V usage is TRBV7-9 and J usage is TRBJ2-2; 11 bases agree with TRBD2. CDR3 length: 16 amino acids. The germline V gene encodes CDR1 SEHNR and CDR2 FQNEAQ (reference sequence). Unmatched junction bases numbered 11, after V lost 5 bases and J lost 9 bases. The CDR3 reads CASSPTLAGGPRELFF. The CDR3, as DNA: TGTGCCAGCAGCCCTACCCTAGCGGGAGGCCCCCGGGAGCTGTTTTTT.